The next 31 T cell receptor beta chains were all read from a single sample in a study of cytomegalovirus exposure and HLA in healthy donors. In the PCR, 60 Vbeta and 13 Jbeta primers were used. Assay used: immunoSEQ multiplex PCR; TCRdb lists only in-frame clones, some missing. The table includes approximately 170,000 clones, 68% detected once. Sequencing was done on a sample of PBMCs. The receptors shown here come from a man between 50 and 59 years old in good health and CMV-seronegative.

The J gene is TRBJ1-4, the V gene TRBV11-2; D gene unclear. V dropped 1 base and J dropped 8 bases, with 8 bases sitting between them. This CDR3 contains 13 residues. Germline V CDR1 and CDR2: SGHAT, FQNNGV. This chain's CDR3 is CASSLGREEKLFF. The CDR3, as DNA: TGTGCCAGCAGCTTAGGGCGGGAGGAAAAACTGTTTTTT.

The rearrangement joins TRBV7-9 to TRBJ2-1, with D tentatively TRBD1 (6 bases). Trimming cost V 1 base and J 12 bases, with 16 bases left between them. CDR1 and CDR2 (germline): SEHNR, FQNEAQ (reference sequence). The CDR3 totals 14 residues. CDR3 sequence: CASSLEAGAGAQFF. CDR3 sequence (DNA): TGTGCCAGCAGCTTAGAGGCAGGGGCGGGCGCGCAGTTCTTC.

This clone has a single count. The rearrangement joins TRBV5-6 to TRBJ2-1; the D gene is possibly TRBD2 (5 bases). The CDR3 totals 13 residues. Deletions cut 3 bases from V and 4 bases from J, with 8 bases between. Germline CDR1 SGHDT, CDR2 YYEEEE. The CDR3 DNA is TGTGCCAGCAGCTCGGGGATATACAATGAGCAGTTCTTC. The encoded protein is CASSSGIYNEQFF.

The V call is TRBV5-1, the J call TRBJ2-5; weak D call: TRBD2 (5 bases). The ends were cut back, 0 bases at V and 6 bases at J, with 15 bases in the middle. This CDR3 region has 15 residues. Germline values: CDR1 SGHRS, CDR2 YFSETQ. Written as DNA, the CDR3 is TGCGCCAGCAGCTTGGTTCCGGGAAGGGAAAAGACCCAGTACTTC. This gives the protein CASSLVPGREKTQYF.

The V gene is TRBV4-1, the J gene TRBJ1-5; D uncertain. CDR1 MGHRA and CDR2 YSYEKL come from the germline V gene. V was shortened by 0 bases and J by 3 bases, with 9 bases between the two germline ends. The CDR3 length is 15 residues. As DNA, the CDR3 is TGCGCCAGCAGCCAAGATCGGGGTTTCAATCAGCCCCAGCATTTT. This encodes CASSQDRGFNQPQHF.

This clone was found a few times. The chain links TRBV7-6 to TRBJ2-1; D ambiguous. The CDR3 spans 16 residues. Germline assignment: CDR1 SGHVS and CDR2 FNYEAQ. The V gene lost 2 bases and the J gene lost 0 bases, with 11 bases spanning the gap. CDR3 region: CASSLSPYSSYNEQFF. The CDR3 DNA reads TGTGCCAGCAGCTTATCCCCATACAGCTCCTACAATGAGCAGTTCTTC.

This clone came up once. J is TRBJ2-1 and V is TRBV4-1; D gene unclear. The V gene lost 5 bases and the J gene lost 0 bases, with 14 bases spanning the gap. Germline V gives CDR1 MGHRA, CDR2 YSYEKL. CDR3 length: 16 residues. This CDR3 reads CASSSYEASSYNEQFF. The CDR3 bases are TGCGCCAGCAGCAGCTATGAAGCGAGCTCCTACAATGAGCAGTTCTTC.

This sequence joins TRBV11-2 and TRBJ1-2; D remains ambiguous. The CDR3 has 15 residues. Trimming shortened V by 5 bases and J by 0 bases, and 13 bases separated the two germline ends. The germline CDR1 and CDR2 sequences are SGHAT and FQNNGV. The CDR3 here is CASSPERVSNYGYTF. In DNA, the CDR3 is TGTGCCAGCAGCCCAGAGAGGGTTTCTAACTATGGCTACACCTTC.

This clone was seen more than once but under ten times. This sequence joins TRBV9 and TRBJ1-4; TRBD1 matches at 7 bases. The V gene's germline CDR1 is SGDLS and CDR2 YYNGEE. Germline trimming cut 3 bases from V and 7 bases from J; bases unmatched to any gene: 15. CDR3 size: 17 residues. The CDR3 sequence: CASSEGRRDRGTEKLFF. The CDR3, as DNA: TGTGCCAGCAGCGAGGGAAGGAGGGACAGAGGGACTGAAAAACTGTTTTTT.

In this sample, this clone turned up a few times. V gene TRBV6-1 combines with J gene TRBJ1-2; 7 nucleotides line up with TRBD1. The germline V gene encodes CDR1 MNHNS and CDR2 SASEGT. The J segment lost 3 bases and the V segment lost 5 bases, leaving 6 bases of the junction unmatched. This CDR3 region has 14 residues. The CDR3 loop reads CASSPQGTDYGYTF. The CDR3 DNA is TGTGCCAGCAGTCCACAGGGGACGGACTATGGCTACACCTTC.

With respect to this clone: This specimen includes other DNA sequences encoding the same CDR3. The chain couples TRBV11-2 to TRBJ2-3, with a weak D call TRBD2 (6 bases). CDR3 length equals 13 residues. Germline V gene lookup returns CDR1 SGHAT and CDR2 FQNNGV. Trimming took off 4 bases at V and 1 base at J, with 6 bases between the two ends. The CDR3 coding sequence is TGTGCCAGCAGCTCGGGGGGCACAGATACGCAGTATTTT. This sequence encodes CASSSGGTDTQYF.

The chain carries TRBV29-1 and TRBJ2-5; 11 nucleotides line up with TRBD2. This CDR3 spans 15 amino acids. With V trimmed by 2 bases and J by 5 bases, 7 bases remained unmatched. CDR1 is SQVTM and CDR2 is ANQGSEA in the germline V gene. The CDR3 reads CSVESLAGGSETQYF. DNA of the CDR3: TGCAGCGTTGAATCTCTAGCGGGGGGCTCGGAGACCCAGTACTTC.

The chain uses TRBV18 and TRBJ1-4, with TRBD1 identical over 7 bases. The CDR3 consists of 16 residues. Trimming took 3 bases from V and 8 from J; bases not matched to a gene: 12. Germline CDR1 KGHSH, CDR2 LQKENI. CDR3 sequence: CASSPGTRQGNEKLFF. CDR3 sequence (DNA): TGTGCCAGCTCACCCGGAACGAGACAGGGTAACGAAAAACTGTTTTTT.

This clone occurred a few times. V and J are TRBV7-9 and TRBJ1-2, with 12 bases fitting TRBD1. This CDR3 spans 15 amino acids. The junction had 3 bases not matched to a gene; V was cut back by 3 bases and J by 4 bases. Germline CDR1 reads SEHNR; CDR2 reads FQNEAQ (reference sequence). The CDR3 DNA sequence: TGTGCCAGCAGCTTTCCGGGACAGGGGGCCTATGGCTACACCTTC. Its protein is CASSFPGQGAYGYTF.

This rearrangement joins TRBV6-4 to TRBJ1-6; D is possibly TRBD1 (5 bases). Germline CDR1 reads MRHNA; CDR2 reads SNTAGT. The CDR3 sequence is 18 residues long. Trimming stripped 7 bases from V and 0 bases from J, with 19 bases between. CDR3 loop: CASTGLGERSSYNSPLHF. DNA of the CDR3: TGTGCCAGCACGGGACTCGGCGAGAGGAGCTCCTATAATTCACCCCTCCACTTT.

This chain links TRBV18 with TRBJ2-7; TRBD1 is a possible D gene (6 bases). There are 14 residues in the CDR3. Germline V gene sequence: CDR1 KGHSH, CDR2 LQKENI. The V end was cut by 3 bases, the J end by 2 bases, with 11 bases between. The CDR3 sequence is CASSPSRGTYEQYF. In DNA, the CDR3 is TGTGCCAGCTCACCGAGCAGGGGAACCTACGAGCAGTACTTC.

This chain uses TRBV18 with TRBJ1-5; 7 bases are a match to TRBD1. The germline V gene has CDR1 KGHSH and CDR2 LQKENI. V lost 3 bases, J lost 0 bases, and 2 bases stayed unmatched. This CDR3 comprises 15 residues. The DNA for the CDR3 is TGTGCCAGCTCACCTGGACAGGTTAGCAATCAGCCCCAGCATTTT. Its translation: CASSPGQVSNQPQHF.

This clone was recorded a few times. This chain links TRBV5-1 with TRBJ2-3; TRBD2 matches 10 bases. Germline V gene sequence: CDR1 SGHRS, CDR2 YFSETQ. The ends lost 5 bases at V and 6 bases at J; junction bases unmatched: 6. The CDR3 contains 14 residues. CDR3 in amino acids: CASRPAGGPDTQYF. The DNA for the CDR3 is TGCGCCAGCAGGCCAGCGGGGGGGCCGGATACGCAGTATTTT.

V usage is TRBV7-9 and J usage is TRBJ1-1; weak D call: TRBD1 (5 bases). The CDR3 covers 14 residues. V was clipped by 5 bases and J by 1 base, with 11 bases between them. CDR1 and CDR2 from the germline V gene are SEHNR and FQNEAQ (reference sequence). The CDR3 sequence is CASSLMTANTEAFF. CDR3 bases: TGTGCCAGCAGCCTAATGACAGCGAACACTGAAGCTTTCTTT.

This clone appeared a single time. The chain has TRBV6-5 and TRBJ2-7; 9 bases are shared with TRBD1. CDR1 MNHEY and CDR2 SVGAGI come from the germline V gene. The CDR3 covers 14 residues. J was trimmed by 2 bases and V by 4 bases; bases with no gene match: 3. The CDR3 DNA reads as TGTGCCAGCAGTTGGGGACAGGGACCCTACGAGCAGTACTTC. It codes for CASSWGQGPYEQYF.

There are a few counts of this clone. The rearrangement joins TRBV6-1 to TRBJ2-2; TRBD1 agrees at 10 bases. V dropped 4 bases and J dropped 6; count of bases not matched to a gene: 8. Looked up from germline, CDR1 is MNHNS and CDR2 is SASEGT. This CDR3 is built from 16 residues. Here the CDR3 DNA reads TGTGCCAGCAGTGGGACCGGGACAGGGGAGGCCGGGGAGCTGTTTTTT. It translates to CASSGTGTGEAGELFF.

This clone was found a few times. This chain connects TRBV19 to TRBJ1-2, with TRBD1 identical over 10 bases. Germline V gene data show CDR1 as LNHDA and CDR2 as SQIVND (reference sequence). The CDR3 consists of 13 residues. Trimming cost V 4 bases and J 8 bases; bases outside gene matches: 4. The chain's CDR3 is CASSTDRGSGYTF. CDR3 in DNA: TGTGCCAGTAGTACGGACAGGGGGAGCGGCTACACCTTC.

The CDR3 spells CASSARTVSLDEQFF. The CDR3 bases are TGTGCCAGCAGTGCCCGGACAGTTTCCTTGGATGAGCAGTTCTTC. This chain connects TRBV6-1 to TRBJ2-1, with a tentative D call TRBD1 (6 bases). Trimming took 4 bases from V and 8 from J, leaving 18 bases between them. Germline assignment: CDR1 MNHNS and CDR2 SASEGT. The CDR3 covers 15 residues.

The J gene is TRBJ1-1, the V gene TRBV6-1; 7 bases fit TRBD1. This CDR3 has 13 residues. The germline V gene encodes CDR1 MNHNS and CDR2 SASEGT. Trimming cost V 9 bases and J 1 base; bases outside gene matches: 5. CDR3 coding DNA: TGTGCCAGTGCGACAGGGTCGAACACTGAAGCTTTCTTT. Translation gives CASATGSNTEAFF.

This chain joins TRBV5-4 and TRBJ2-5; tentative D call: TRBD2 (5 bases). CDR1 and CDR2 from the germline V gene are SGHNT and YYREEE (reference sequence). CDR3 length equals 14 residues. Between the trimmed V and J ends, which lost 3 bases and 2 bases, there was a span of 11 bases. The chain's CDR3 is CASSSRTVQETQYF. For the CDR3, the DNA is TGTGCCAGCAGCTCTCGGACTGTACAAGAGACCCAGTACTTC.

This clone was seen only a few times. The chain carries TRBV7-9 and TRBJ2-7; the match to TRBD1 covers 9 bases. After removal of 5 bases from V and 5 bases from J, the junction contained 13 bases not matched to a gene. CDR1 and CDR2 (germline): SEHNR, FQNEAQ (reference sequence). This CDR3 has 16 amino acids. CDR3 DNA: TGTGCCAGCAGCGCAGCAGGTTGGACAGGGGTTAACGAGCAGTACTTC. Translated: CASSAAGWTGVNEQYF.

The chain uses TRBV18 and TRBJ2-7; tentatively, D is TRBD2 (5 bases). The germline gives CDR1 KGHSH, CDR2 LQKENI. The CDR3 runs 12 residues. V was clipped by 3 bases and J by 4 bases, with 7 bases between them. CDR3 nucleotides: TGTGCCAGCTCACCGGAGGCGTACGAGCAGTACTTC. Translated: CASSPEAYEQYF.

This clone was recorded once. J is TRBJ1-2 and V is TRBV28; 9 bases match TRBD1. Germline V gene lookup returns CDR1 MDHEN and CDR2 SYDVKM. The CDR3 loop spans 14 amino acids. With V trimmed by 6 bases and J by 8 bases, 10 bases remained unmatched. CDR3 region: CASRAGTGFYGYTF. In DNA, the CDR3 is TGTGCCAGCAGAGCTGGGACAGGGTTTTACGGCTACACCTTC.

This chain connects TRBV11-2 to TRBJ1-2; D might be TRBD1 (5 bases). Looked up from germline, CDR1 is SGHAT and CDR2 is FQNNGV. Trimming shortened V by 3 bases and J by 0 bases, and 17 bases separated the two germline ends. The CDR3 sequence is 17 residues long. The CDR3 region has the DNA TGTGCCAGCAGCTTGGGGGGTCACGCACCTACTAACTATGGCTACACCTTC. Protein product: CASSLGGHAPTNYGYTF.

The chain combines TRBV5-4 with TRBJ1-3, with 11 positions matching TRBD1. The CDR3 has 16 residues. The V gene's germline CDR1 is SGHNT and CDR2 YYREEE (reference sequence). V trimming: 5 bases; J trimming: 2 bases; junction bases outside the gene matches: 6. The CDR3 nucleotides read TGTGCCAGCAGGCTGGGACAGGGGGACGCTGGAAACACCATATATTTT. This gives the protein CASRLGQGDAGNTIYF.

The CDR3 loop reads CASSLAPGNEQFF. The CDR3 DNA is TGTGCCAGCAGCTTAGCGCCCGGGAATGAGCAGTTCTTC. V gene TRBV7-8 combines with J gene TRBJ2-1; D is undetermined. The CDR3 spans 13 residues. The germline gives CDR1 SGHVS, CDR2 FQNEAQ. V lost 0 bases and J lost 7, with 7 bases in between. The entire variable domain, with the rest obtained from reference TRBV7-8 and TRBJ2-1, is as follows: GAGVSQSPRYKVAKRGQDVALRCDPISGHVSLFWYQQALGQGPEFLTYFQNEAQLDKSGLPSDRFFAERPEGSVSTLKIQRTQQEDSAVYLCASSLAPGNEQFFGPGTRLTVL.